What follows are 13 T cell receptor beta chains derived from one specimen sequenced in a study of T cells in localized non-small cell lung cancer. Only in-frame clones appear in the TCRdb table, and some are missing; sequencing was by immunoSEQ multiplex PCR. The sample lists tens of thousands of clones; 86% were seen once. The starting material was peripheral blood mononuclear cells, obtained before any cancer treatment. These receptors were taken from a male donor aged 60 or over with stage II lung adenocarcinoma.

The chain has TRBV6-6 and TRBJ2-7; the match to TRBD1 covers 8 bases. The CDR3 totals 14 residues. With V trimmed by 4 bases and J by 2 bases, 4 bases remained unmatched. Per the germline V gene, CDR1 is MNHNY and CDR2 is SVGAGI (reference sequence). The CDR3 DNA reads TGTGCCAGCAGTTCGACGGACAGGGCCTACGAGCAGTACTTC. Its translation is CASSSTDRAYEQYF.

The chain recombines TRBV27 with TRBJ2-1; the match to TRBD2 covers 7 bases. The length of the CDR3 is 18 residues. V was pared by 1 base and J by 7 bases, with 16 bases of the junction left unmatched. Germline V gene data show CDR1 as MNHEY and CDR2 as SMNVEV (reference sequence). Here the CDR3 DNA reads TGTGCCAGCAGTTTATGGTTTCGGGAGGATGACTTGAGGAATGAGCAGTTCTTC. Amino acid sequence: CASSLWFREDDLRNEQFF.

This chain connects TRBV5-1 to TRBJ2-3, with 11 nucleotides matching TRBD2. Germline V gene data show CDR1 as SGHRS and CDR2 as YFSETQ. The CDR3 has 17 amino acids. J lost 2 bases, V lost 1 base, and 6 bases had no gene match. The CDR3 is CASSLTTSGAFTDTQYF. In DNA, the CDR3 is TGCGCCAGCAGCTTGACGACTAGCGGGGCCTTCACAGATACGCAGTATTTT.

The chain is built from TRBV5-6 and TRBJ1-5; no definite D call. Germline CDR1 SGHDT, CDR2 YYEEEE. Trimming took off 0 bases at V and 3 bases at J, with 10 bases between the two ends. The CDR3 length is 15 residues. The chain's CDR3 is CASSLGMVNNQPQHF. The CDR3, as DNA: TGTGCCAGCAGCTTGGGCATGGTGAACAATCAGCCCCAGCATTTT.

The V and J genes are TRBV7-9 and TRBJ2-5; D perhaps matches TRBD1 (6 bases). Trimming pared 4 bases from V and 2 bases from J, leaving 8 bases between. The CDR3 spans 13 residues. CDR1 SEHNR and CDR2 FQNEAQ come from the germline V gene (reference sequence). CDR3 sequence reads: CASSSRGQETQYF. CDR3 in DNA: TGTGCCAGCAGCTCCAGGGGACAAGAGACCCAGTACTTC.

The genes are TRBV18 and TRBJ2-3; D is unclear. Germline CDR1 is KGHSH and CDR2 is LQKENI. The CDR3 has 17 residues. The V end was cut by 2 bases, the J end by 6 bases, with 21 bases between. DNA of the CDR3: TGTGCCAGCTCACCAAAGGCCTCTGGAAGAGGTATGGATACGCAGTATTTT. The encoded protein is CASSPKASGRGMDTQYF.

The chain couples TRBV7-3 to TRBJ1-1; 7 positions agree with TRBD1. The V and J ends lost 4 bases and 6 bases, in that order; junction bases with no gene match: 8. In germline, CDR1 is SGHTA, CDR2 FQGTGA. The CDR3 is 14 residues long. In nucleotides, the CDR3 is TGTGCCAGCAGCTCCGACAGGGCCAGCGCTGAAGCTTTCTTT. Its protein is CASSSDRASAEAFF. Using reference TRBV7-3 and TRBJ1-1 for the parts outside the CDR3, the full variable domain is GAGVSQTPSNKVTEKGKYVELRCDPISGHTALYWYRQSLGQGPEFLIYFQGTGAADDSGLPNDRFFAVRPEGSVSTLKIQRTERGDSAVYLCASSSDRASAEAFFGQGTRLTVV.

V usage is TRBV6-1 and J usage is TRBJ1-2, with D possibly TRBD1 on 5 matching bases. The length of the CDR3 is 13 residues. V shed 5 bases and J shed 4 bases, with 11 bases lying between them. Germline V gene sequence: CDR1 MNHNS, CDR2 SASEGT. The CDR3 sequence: CASSMGRGYGYTF. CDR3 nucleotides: TGTGCCAGCAGTATGGGACGGGGCTATGGCTACACCTTC.

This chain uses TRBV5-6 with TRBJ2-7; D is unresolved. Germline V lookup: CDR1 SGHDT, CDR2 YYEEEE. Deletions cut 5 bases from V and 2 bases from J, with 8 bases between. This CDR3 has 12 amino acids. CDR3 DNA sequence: TGTGCCAGCAGTCGACAAGCCTACGAGCAGTACTTC. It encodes CASSRQAYEQYF. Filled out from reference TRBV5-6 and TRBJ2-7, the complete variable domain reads DAGVTQSPTHLIKTRGQQVTLRCSPKSGHDTVSWYQQALGQGPQFIFQYYEEEERQRGNFPDRFSGHQFPNYSSELNVNALLLGDSALYLCASSRQAYEQYFGPGTRLTVT.

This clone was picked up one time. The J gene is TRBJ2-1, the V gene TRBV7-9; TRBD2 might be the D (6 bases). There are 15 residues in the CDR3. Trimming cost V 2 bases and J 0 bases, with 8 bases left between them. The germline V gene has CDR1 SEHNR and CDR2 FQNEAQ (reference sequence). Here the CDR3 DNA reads TGTGCCAGCAGCTTATCGGGGGACTCCTACAATGAGCAGTTCTTC. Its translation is CASSLSGDSYNEQFF.

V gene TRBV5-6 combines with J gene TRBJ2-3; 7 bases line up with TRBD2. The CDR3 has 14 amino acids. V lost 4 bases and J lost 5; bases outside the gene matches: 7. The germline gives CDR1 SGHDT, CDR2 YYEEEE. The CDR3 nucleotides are TGTGCCAGCAGCCCTCGGGTAGCGGGAGATACGCAGTATTTT. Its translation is CASSPRVAGDTQYF.

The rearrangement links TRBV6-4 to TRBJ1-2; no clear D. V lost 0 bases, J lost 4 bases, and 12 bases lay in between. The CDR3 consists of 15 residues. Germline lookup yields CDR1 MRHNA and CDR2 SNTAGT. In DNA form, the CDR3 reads TGTGCCAGCAGTGACTCGTCAAGAGGACTCTATGGCTACACCTTC. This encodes CASSDSSRGLYGYTF.

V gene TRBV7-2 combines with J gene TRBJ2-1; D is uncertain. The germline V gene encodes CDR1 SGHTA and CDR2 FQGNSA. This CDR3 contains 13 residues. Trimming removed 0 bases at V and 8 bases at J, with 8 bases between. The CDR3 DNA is TGTGCCAGCAGCTTAGCCGGGTGGTATGAGCAGTTCTTC. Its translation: CASSLAGWYEQFF.